This T cell receptor beta chain was observed in a study of T cell responses to AZD1222 COVID-19 vaccine. Study conclusions and caveats: Only after the peak T cell response were repertoires sampled.

This table comes from immunoSEQ multiplex PCR, and its TCRdb copy is limited to in-frame clones, with some not included. The sample has around 94,000 clones; approximately 86% are singletons. V was clipped by 0 bases and J by 6 bases; unmatched bases: 3. The V gene's germline CDR1 is MNHEY and CDR2 SVGAGI. The CDR3 totals 15 residues. On this clone itself: The antigen remains undetermined.

The source material was peripheral blood, sampled on day 0 of AZD1222 vaccination. This receptor was identified in an adult in good health. The rearrangement links TRBV6-5 to TRBJ2-2; 8 nucleotides align to TRBD1. The DNA of the CDR3 is TGTGCCAGCAGTTACTCGGTACAGGGGGCCGGGGAGCTGTTTTTT. It is translated as CASSYSVQGAGELFF.